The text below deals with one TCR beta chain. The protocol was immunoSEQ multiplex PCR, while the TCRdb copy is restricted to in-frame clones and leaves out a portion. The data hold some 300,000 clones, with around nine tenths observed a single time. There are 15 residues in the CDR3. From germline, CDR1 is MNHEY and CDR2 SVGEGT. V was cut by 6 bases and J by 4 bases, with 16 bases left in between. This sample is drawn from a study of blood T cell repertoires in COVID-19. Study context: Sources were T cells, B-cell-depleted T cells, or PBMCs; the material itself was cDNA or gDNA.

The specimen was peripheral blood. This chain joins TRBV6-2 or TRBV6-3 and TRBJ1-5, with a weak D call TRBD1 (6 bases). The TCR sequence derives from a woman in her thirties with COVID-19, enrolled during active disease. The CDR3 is CASSLDRNLNQPQHF. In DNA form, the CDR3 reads TGTGCCAGCAGCCTCGACAGGAACCTTAATCAGCCCCAGCATTTT.